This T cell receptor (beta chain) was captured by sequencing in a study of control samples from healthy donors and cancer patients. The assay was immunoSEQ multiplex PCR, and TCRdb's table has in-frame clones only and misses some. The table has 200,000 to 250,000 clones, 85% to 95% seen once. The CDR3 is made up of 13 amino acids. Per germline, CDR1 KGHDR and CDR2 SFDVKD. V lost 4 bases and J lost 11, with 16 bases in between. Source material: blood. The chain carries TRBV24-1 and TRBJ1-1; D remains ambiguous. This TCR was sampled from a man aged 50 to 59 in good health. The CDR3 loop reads CATSDPIGSPAFF. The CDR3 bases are TGTGCCACCAGTGACCCTATAGGTTCTCCGGCTTTCTTT.